This T cell receptor beta chain was recorded in a study of blood T cell repertoires in COVID-19 (dated by TCRdb to the early 2020s). As for the study more broadly: The collaborator samples originated in the United States, Italy and Spain and spanned the acute and convalescent phases of COVID-19. Where available, HLA class I and class II types were taken from metadata supplied by the sample provider and were not determined by assay-based typing. The repertoires were released in a freely available public database intended as a resource for research on the immune response to SARS-CoV-2. The prospective study material was composed of cDNA or gDNA derived from T cells, B-cell-depleted T cells, or PBMCs. The samples were drawn from two sources: the first 160 participants of the ongoing ImmuneRACE study, and some 1,300 subjects contributed by 6 global collaborators. The dataset comprised deeply sampled blood TCRbeta repertoires from subjects exposed to, actively infected with, or recovered from COVID-19. A de-identified subject ID, COVID-19 status, age in years and sex were almost always included in the sample metadata.

Comments on this clone: Its antigen target is currently unknown. Per-base qualities were not stored, and no clone one base away is much larger.

The immunoSEQ Assay, a bias-controlled multiplex PCR, was used to amplify TCRbeta CDR3 regions from genomic DNA. Turning to the authors' computational methods: Within the assay, amplification of reference gene primers was used to estimate how many nucleated cells each sample contained. To quantify the absolute abundance of each unique TCRbeta CDR3 rearrangement, sequence reads were collapsed and filtered. For each sample, productive Simpson clonality was calculated as the square root of Simpson's diversity index over productive rearrangements. TCRdb retrieved this table from immuneACCESS and kept in-frame rearrangements only. Not all clones are present; in checked studies, unresolved V genes account for under half, and no reason is known for the remainder. Clone size and the V and J calls come from that table; the DNA yielded D and trimming. The table for this sample lists 250,000 to 300,000 clones; around 84% of them were counted only once. The ten biggest clones cover approximately 5% of the sample.

Enrolling through a virtual design, the prospective study's participants ranged in age from roughly 18 to 89 years and lived across 24 United States geographic areas. In the prospective study, cohorts were assigned on the basis of participant-reported clinical history obtained from a screening survey and a study questionnaire. Exposed participants were defined as having been in contact with someone with a PCR-confirmed or clinician-diagnosed COVID-19 case within 2 weeks of study entry. In the prospective study, mobile phlebotomists collected whole blood, serum and a nasopharyngeal or oropharyngeal swab from each participant. Additional blood draws and questionnaires over an approximately 2-month period could optionally be provided by prospective study participants. Before DNA extraction, blood samples from the prospective study were shipped at room temperature or frozen. General conclusions and limits of the study: Clinical and demographic metadata were provided uncurated, with the amount varying by source and participant.

The junction carries 14 bases between V and J, which are trimmed by 2 bases and 2 bases respectively. The germline V gene (reference sequence) supplies CDR1 SGHKS and CDR2 YYEKEE. Counted from cysteine to phenylalanine, this CDR3 has 15 amino acids. The CDR3 DNA has 45 bases and is translated from base 1. The receptor comes from a man aged 40-49 years who had been exposed to COVID-19. The source material was PBMCs or T cells enriched from blood (not recorded which). Recombination joined TRBV5-5 with TRBJ2-7; the D region possibly corresponds to TRBD1 (6 bases align). The nucleotides are TGTGCCAGCAGCTTTCAGCCAGGGGAACCCTACGAGCAGTACTTC. Its translation reads: CASSFQPGEPYEQYF.